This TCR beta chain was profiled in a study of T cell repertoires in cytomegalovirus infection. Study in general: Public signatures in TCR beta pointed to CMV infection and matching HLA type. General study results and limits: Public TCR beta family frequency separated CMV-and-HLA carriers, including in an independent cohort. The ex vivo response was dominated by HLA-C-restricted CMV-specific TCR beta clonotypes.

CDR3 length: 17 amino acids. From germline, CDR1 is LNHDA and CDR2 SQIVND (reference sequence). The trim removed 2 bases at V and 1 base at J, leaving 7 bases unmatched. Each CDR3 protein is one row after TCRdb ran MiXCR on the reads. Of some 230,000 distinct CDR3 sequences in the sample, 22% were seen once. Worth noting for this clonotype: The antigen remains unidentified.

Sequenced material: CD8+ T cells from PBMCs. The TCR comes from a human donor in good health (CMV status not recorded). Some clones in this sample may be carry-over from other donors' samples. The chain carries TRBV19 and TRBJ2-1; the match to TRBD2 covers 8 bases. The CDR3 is CASSIFALADSYNEQFF. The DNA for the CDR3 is TGTGCCAGTAGTATATTTGCACTAGCGGATTCCTACAATGAGCAGTTCTTC.